One sample yielded the 28 T cell receptor beta chains listed below, sequenced in a study of cytotoxic CD8 clonotypes in ibrutinib-treated CLL. Repertoires were generated with immunoSEQ multiplex PCR, while TCRdb's copy carries only in-frame clones and drops some. Among roughly 49,000 clones, roughly 85% were seen once, and the ten largest hold around 21%. The sequencing here drew on PBMCs, taken after 24 months of ibrutinib treatment. Receptors originate from a human donor with chronic lymphocytic leukemia.

The CDR3 nucleotides read TGTGCCACCAGCAGAGATCTCGAGGGTCGGGCTTTCTTT. It specifies CATSRDLEGRAFF. The chain is built from TRBV15 and TRBJ1-1; D gene uncertain. Germline CDR1 LNHNV, CDR2 YYDKDF (reference sequence). The CDR3 is 13 residues long. Trimming removed 0 bases from V and 11 bases from J, with 13 bases in between.

The gene calls are TRBV6-1 and TRBJ2-7, with D perhaps TRBD1 (6 bases). The V end was cut by 4 bases, the J end by 5 bases, with 15 bases between. This CDR3 comprises 14 residues. The germline V gene encodes CDR1 MNHNS and CDR2 SASEGT. The CDR3 protein is CASSVRQVYDEQYF. CDR3 DNA sequence: TGTGCCAGCAGTGTGCGACAGGTGTACGACGAGCAGTACTTC.

The chain joins TRBV7-6 to TRBJ2-5; 7 bases map to TRBD1. With 1 base clipped from V and 5 bases from J, the junction kept 7 bases outside the gene matches. CDR1 and CDR2 (germline): SGHVS, FNYEAQ. This CDR3 is 15 amino acids long. CDR3 amino acids: CASSLGQGDSETQYF. The CDR3 coding sequence is TGTGCCAGCAGCTTAGGCCAGGGGGATAGTGAGACCCAGTACTTC.

This chain links TRBV7-8 with TRBJ1-1; D unresolved. The ends were cut back, 5 bases at V and 1 base at J, with 14 bases in the middle. From germline, CDR1 is SGHVS and CDR2 FQNEAQ. This CDR3 is built from 15 residues. The CDR3 loop is CASSDPYPANTEAFF. CDR3 DNA sequence: TGTGCCAGCAGCGACCCTTACCCCGCGAACACTGAAGCTTTCTTT.

The chain joins TRBV6-1 to TRBJ2-7, with 10 nucleotides matching TRBD1. This CDR3 has 14 residues. The germline CDR1 and CDR2 sequences are MNHNS and SASEGT. Trimming took 5 bases from V and 5 from J; bases not matched to a gene: 6. Here the CDR3 reads CASSPGQGPNEQYF. As DNA, the CDR3 is TGTGCCAGCAGTCCGGGACAGGGGCCCAACGAGCAGTACTTC.

The rearrangement uses TRBV6-5 and TRBJ1-2; 7 bases agree with TRBD1. Germline CDR1 and CDR2: MNHEY and SVGAGI. V was pared by 2 bases and J by 13 bases, with 13 bases of the junction left unmatched. The CDR3 extends over 14 amino acids. In DNA form, the CDR3 reads TGTGCCAGCAGTTACAGACAGGGCCTCCGTAGTCCCACCTTC. It encodes CASSYRQGLRSPTF.

The chain uses TRBV5-6 and TRBJ2-7, with TRBD2 matching over 7 bases. Germline V gives CDR1 SGHDT, CDR2 YYEEEE. The trim removed 4 bases at V and 1 base at J, leaving 8 bases unmatched. The CDR3 is 15 amino acids. The CDR3 DNA reads TGTGCCAGCAGCGACACTAGCGTAAGTTCCTACGAGCAGTACTTC. This translates into CASSDTSVSSYEQYF.

The chain combines TRBV30 with TRBJ1-5; maybe TRBD1 (5 bases). The germline V gene has CDR1 GTSNPN and CDR2 SVGIG (reference sequence). V was trimmed by 4 bases and J by 1 base, leaving 8 bases between them. CDR3 length: 13 residues. The chain's CDR3 is CAWTGKSNQPQHF. The CDR3 DNA reads as TGTGCCTGGACAGGGAAGAGCAATCAGCCCCAGCATTTT.

The chain has TRBV7-9 and TRBJ2-2; tentative D call: TRBD2 (6 bases). CDR1 is SEHNR, CDR2 FQNEAQ, per germline (reference sequence). CDR3 size: 15 residues. Deletions cut 2 bases from V and 5 bases from J, with 12 bases between. In DNA, the CDR3 is TGTGCCAGCAGCTTACTGGCGGGGTCAACCGGGGAGCTGTTTTTT. Its protein product is CASSLLAGSTGELFF. The full variable domain, in which reference TRBV7-9 and TRBJ2-2 provide the parts outside the CDR3, is DTGVSQNPRHKITKRGQNVTFRCDPISEHNRLYWYRQTLGQGPEFLTYFQNEAQLEKSRLLSDRFSAERPKGSFSTLEIQRTEQGDSAMYLCASSLLAGSTGELFFGEGSRLTVL.

The rearrangement joins TRBV7-2 to TRBJ2-3; D unclear. Trimming removed 1 base from V and 2 bases from J, with 1 base in between. The CDR3 length is 12 residues. Germline V gene lookup returns CDR1 SGHTA and CDR2 FQGNSA. CDR3 region: CASSLDTDTQYF. The CDR3 DNA sequence: TGTGCCAGCAGCTTAGACACAGATACGCAGTATTTT.

This chain connects TRBV6-4 to TRBJ2-3, with 7 bases identical to TRBD1. Losses at the gene ends were 3 bases for V and 2 bases for J; bases not matched to a gene: 5. Germline V CDR1 and CDR2: MRHNA, SNTAGT. The length of the CDR3 is 15 residues. DNA of the CDR3: TGTGCCAGCAGTGAACGGGACAGTCTCACAGATACGCAGTATTTT. Amino acids: CASSERDSLTDTQYF.

The chain is built from TRBV6-1 and TRBJ2-7; a weak D match, TRBD2 (5 bases). In germline, CDR1 is MNHNS, CDR2 SASEGT. The CDR3 consists of 12 residues. The ends were cut back, 7 bases at V and 2 bases at J, with 9 bases in the middle. CDR3 in amino acids: CASTAAAYEQYF. Here the CDR3 DNA reads TGTGCCAGCACCGCAGCGGCCTACGAGCAGTACTTC.

CDR3 DNA: TGTGCCAGCAGCCCACCCCGCGGGGAGGGGCCGTGGAACTATGAGCAGTTCTTC. Its protein product is CASSPPRGEGPWNYEQFF. The chain is built from TRBV11-3 and TRBJ2-1, with TRBD2 identical over 7 bases. Looked up from germline, CDR1 is SGHNT and CDR2 is YENEEA. This CDR3 is built from 18 residues. V shed 5 bases, J shed 8 bases, and the junction held 21 bases outside the gene matches.

The chain couples TRBV7-8 to TRBJ2-1, with D perhaps matching TRBD1 (5 bases). The CDR3 length is 15 residues. The V end was cut by 1 base, the J end by 8 bases, with 15 bases between. Per the germline V gene, CDR1 is SGHVS and CDR2 is FQNEAQ. The DNA for the CDR3 is TGTGCCAGCAGCTTAGTTGGGCAGGGTAAGGATGAGCAGTTCTTC. Protein: CASSLVGQGKDEQFF.

The genes are TRBV29-1 and TRBJ2-3; weak D call: TRBD2 (6 bases). Trimming cost V 6 bases and J 0 bases, with 10 bases left between them. The CDR3 has 13 residues. Per the germline V gene, CDR1 is SQVTM and CDR2 is ANQGSEA. In DNA form, the CDR3 reads TGCAGCGTGTTAGCGGCTAGCACAGATACGCAGTATTTT. It translates to CSVLAASTDTQYF.

The chain employs TRBV27 and TRBJ1-2; TRBD1 aligns across 7 bases. Germline loops: CDR1 MNHEY, CDR2 SMNVEV (reference sequence). The CDR3 runs to 13 residues. With 11 bases clipped from V and 2 bases from J, the junction kept 8 bases outside the gene matches. The CDR3 is CAAAQTGNYGYTF. As DNA, the CDR3 is TGTGCCGCCGCCCAGACAGGGAACTATGGCTACACCTTC.

The chain joins TRBV7-9 to TRBJ1-1, with TRBD1 matching 9 bases. With 5 bases clipped from V and 5 bases from J, the junction kept 9 bases outside the gene matches. Germline V CDR1 and CDR2: SEHNR, FQNEAQ (reference sequence). This CDR3 region has 15 residues. The CDR3 DNA sequence: TGTGCCAGCAGCCCAGGGGGACAGGGTGGGACTGAAGCTTTCTTT. Translated: CASSPGGQGGTEAFF.

The rearrangement uses TRBV2 and TRBJ2-7; weak D call: TRBD1 (5 bases). Per the germline V gene, CDR1 is SNHLY and CDR2 is FYNNEI. The CDR3 runs 14 residues. Trimming took off 2 bases at V and 3 bases at J, with 11 bases between the two ends. The CDR3 is CASSEQGSIYEQYF. In DNA form, the CDR3 reads TGTGCCAGCAGTGAACAGGGATCTATCTACGAGCAGTACTTC.

This chain links TRBV5-5 with TRBJ2-6, with D perhaps assigned TRBD1 or TRBD2 (5 bases each). Germline V gene sequence: CDR1 SGHKS, CDR2 YYEKEE (reference sequence). This CDR3 is built from 16 residues. Deletions cut 4 bases from V and 1 base from J, with 12 bases between. The CDR3 region is CASSQDEGSGANVLTF. The CDR3, as DNA: TGTGCCAGCAGCCAAGATGAGGGGTCTGGGGCCAACGTCCTGACTTTC.

This clone was found many times. This chain connects TRBV7-2 to TRBJ1-5; no clear D. The V gene's germline CDR1 is SGHTA and CDR2 FQGNSA. With 4 bases removed from V and 5 bases from J, the gap between germline ends came to 15 bases. This CDR3 comprises 15 residues. CDR3 sequence: CASSSLGYGDQPQHF. The CDR3 nucleotides read TGTGCCAGCAGCTCGTTGGGGTACGGGGATCAGCCCCAGCATTTT.

V is TRBV6-5 and J is TRBJ1-1; TRBD1 is a possible D gene (6 bases). Germline CDR1 MNHEY, CDR2 SVGAGI. CDR3 length equals 16 residues. Trimming pared 4 bases from V and 4 bases from J, leaving 19 bases between. DNA for the CDR3: TGTGCCAGCAGTTCGGCCCCCCGGGGGGCCTCCACTGAAGCTTTCTTT. It is translated as CASSSAPRGASTEAFF.

As to this clone: The sample carries other DNA sequences with the same CDR3. V and J are TRBV18 and TRBJ2-7, with a possible D match to TRBD1 (5 bases). V was pared by 3 bases and J by 4 bases, with 10 bases between. There are 13 residues in the CDR3. Germline V lookup: CDR1 KGHSH, CDR2 LQKENI. The DNA of the CDR3 is TGTGCCAGCTCACCGCAAGGGGCTTACGAGCAGTACTTC. Its protein is CASSPQGAYEQYF.

The chain uses TRBV19 and TRBJ2-2; TRBD2 agrees at 10 bases. The germline gives CDR1 LNHDA, CDR2 SQIVND (reference sequence). The J segment lost 3 bases and the V segment lost 9 bases, leaving 13 bases of the junction unmatched. The CDR3 loop spans 17 amino acids. CDR3 in amino acids: CASQGRASGSYTGELFF. In DNA form, the CDR3 reads TGTGCCAGCCAGGGCCGGGCTAGCGGGAGCTACACCGGGGAGCTGTTTTTT.

The rearrangement uses TRBV11-2 and TRBJ2-7, with D possibly TRBD1 on 6 matching bases. The CDR3 covers 14 residues. Germline CDR1 SGHAT, CDR2 FQNNGV. The V end lost 4 bases, the J end lost 0 bases, and 10 bases lay between the germline ends. The chain's CDR3 is CASSSDRYSYEQYF. The CDR3 DNA sequence: TGTGCCAGCAGCTCAGACAGGTACTCCTACGAGCAGTACTTC.

This chain joins TRBV6-9 and TRBJ2-1; maybe TRBD2 (5 bases). The CDR3 length is 12 residues. V dropped 4 bases and J dropped 9 bases, with 10 bases sitting between them. CDR1 is MNHGY, CDR2 SVAAGI, per germline. The CDR3 nucleotides read TGTGCCAGCAGTTTCATCGAGGGTGAGCAGTTCTTC. Protein product: CASSFIEGEQFF.

The rearrangement links TRBV10-3 to TRBJ1-1, with unresolved D. Germline-derived CDR1 and CDR2 are ENHRY and SYGVKD. V lost 5 bases and J lost 1, with 5 bases in between. The CDR3 length is 12 residues. CDR3: CAISYSNTEAFF. The CDR3 DNA sequence: TGTGCCATCAGTTATTCGAACACTGAAGCTTTCTTT.

The chain links TRBV5-4 to TRBJ2-7, with D possibly TRBD2 on 5 matching bases. Germline V CDR1 and CDR2: SGHNT, YYREEE (reference sequence). V was cut by 4 bases and J by 6 bases, with 17 bases left in between. The CDR3 spans 14 residues. The CDR3 bases are TGTGCCAGCAGCCGGCTAGCCGCCCCTAGCGAGCAGTACTTC. It translates to CASSRLAAPSEQYF.

The chain joins TRBV27 to TRBJ2-5; D might be TRBD1 (5 bases). The CDR3 extends over 11 amino acids. CDR1 is MNHEY and CDR2 is SMNVEV in the germline V gene (reference sequence). The V gene lost 5 bases and the J gene lost 10 bases, with 11 bases spanning the gap. CDR3 residues: CASSLDIGQYF. For the CDR3, the DNA is TGTGCCAGCAGTCTGGACATAGGCCAGTACTTC.